A selection of T cell receptor beta chains follows, all from one sample in a study of T cells in Graves' hyperthyroidism and ophthalmopathy. TCRdb used MiXCR to reprocess the multiplex PCR reads, holding one entry per CDR3 protein. The sample lists about 570,000 distinct CDR3 sequences; 35% to 55% were seen once. The sample comprised peripheral blood or thyroid tissue (not recorded which). These receptors originate from an adult woman with Graves' disease, either hyperthyroidism or ophthalmopathy (not recorded which). CDR3s include the opening cysteine and the closing phenylalanine or tryptophan. A D gene is named only where the DNA matches it firmly. A clone size is listed for some rows: how often the clone was seen (once, few, many), or a class if it is expanded.

>-|TRBJ1-2|many|TRBV13
CASSSRWDNYGYTF
TGTGCCAGCAGCTCCCGGTGGGACAACTATGGCTACACCTTC
>TRBD1|TRBJ1-1|-|TRBV29-1
CSVDDLGQGYTEAFF
TGCAGCGTTGACGACTTGGGACAGGGGTACACTGAAGCTTTCTTT
>TRBD1|TRBJ1-2|-|TRBV20-1
CSARLFGQLNTGTGAGYTF
TGCAGTGCTAGGCTATTCGGACAGCTCAACACCGGGACAGGGGCTGGCTACACCTTC
>-|TRBJ2-7|many|TRBV12-3/TRBV12-4
CASSGGVNYEQYF
TGTGCCAGCAGTGGTGGGGTGAACTACGAGCAGTACTTC
>-|TRBJ2-5|-|TRBV7-9
CASSPRAKTGETQYF
TGTGCCAGCAGCCCGCGGGCCAAAACCGGGGAGACCCAGTACTTC
>-|TRBJ1-4|-|TRBV10-3
CAISEARGAEKLFF
TGTGCCATCAGTGAGGCCAGGGGAGCTGAAAAACTGTTTTTT
>TRBD2|TRBJ2-7|many|TRBV7-9
CASSPPGLRRGRSYEQYF
TGTGCCAGCAGCCCCCCAGGCTTACGACGCGGGAGGAGCTACGAGCAGTACTTC
>-|TRBJ2-5|many|TRBV20-1
CSEEGMMETQYF
TGCAGTGAGGAGGGGATGATGGAGACCCAGTACTTC
>-|TRBJ1-2|-|TRBV20-1
CSASGYTF
TGCAGTGCTAGTGGCTACACCTTC
>-|TRBJ1-2|-|TRBV28
CASSLWKGSWGYTF
TGTGCCAGCAGTTTATGGAAAGGGAGTTGGGGCTACACCTTC
>-|TRBJ2-7|few|TRBV24-1
CAISPGQNYEQYF
TGTGCCATCAGTCCAGGACAGAACTACGAGCAGTACTTC
>-|TRBJ1-1|many|TRBV4-1
CASSQLGNTEAFF
TGCGCCAGCAGCCAGTTGGGGAACACTGAAGCTTTCTTT
>TRBD2|TRBJ2-5|-|TRBV11-2
CASSLDFRTSGGVETQYF
TGTGCCAGCAGCTTAGATTTTCGGACTAGCGGGGGTGTTGAGACCCAGTACTTC
>-|TRBJ1-5|many|TRBV6-5
CASSPVRGPQHF
TGTGCCAGCAGCCCTGTCCGTGGGCCCCAGCATTTT
>TRBD2|TRBJ2-5|many|TRBV11-2
CASSFGRGSETQYF
TGTGCCAGCAGCTTCGGGAGGGGTTCCGAGACCCAGTACTTC
>TRBD1|TRBJ1-2|many|TRBV28
CASSLSTGGTYGYTF
TGTGCCAGCAGTTTATCCACAGGGGGCACGTATGGCTACACCTTC
>TRBD1|TRBJ1-6|many|TRBV10-3
CAIKRTGTGNSPLHF
TGTGCCATCAAACGGACAGGGACCGGTAATTCACCCCTCCACTTT
>-|TRBJ2-3|-|TRBV7-9
CASSRGAARDTQYF
TGTGCCAGCAGCCGGGGCGCCGCACGTGATACGCAGTATTTT
>-|TRBJ2-7|-|TRBV5-1
CATKEGDEQYF
TGCGCGACTAAGGAGGGGGACGAGCAGTACTTC
>TRBD2|TRBJ2-5|-|TRBV11-2
CASSPTSGGAETQYF
TGTGCCAGCAGCCCGACTAGCGGAGGGGCGGAGACCCAGTACTTC
>-|TRBJ2-7|-|TRBV4-2
CASSQEGQPGSEQYF
TGTGCCAGCAGCCAAGAAGGACAACCCGGGAGCGAGCAGTACTTC
>TRBD1|TRBJ1-4|few|TRBV30
CAWSTYRGRGEKLFF
TGTGCCTGGAGTACCTACAGGGGGCGCGGAGAAAAACTGTTTTTT
>TRBD1|TRBJ1-1|-|TRBV20-1
CSARSDRVSTEAFF
TGCAGTGCTAGGAGCGACAGGGTGAGCACTGAAGCTTTCTTT
>TRBD1|TRBJ1-1|many|TRBV20-1
CSARDPGGGTEAFF
TGCAGTGCTAGAGACCCAGGGGGGGGCACTGAAGCTTTCTTT
>TRBD2|TRBJ2-2|many|TRBV2
CASEGAALAGSNTGELFF
TGTGCCAGCGAAGGGGCTGCACTAGCGGGATCTAACACCGGGGAGCTGTTTTTT
>-|TRBJ1-2|-|TRBV12-3/TRBV12-4
CASSQGPRPVLLGYTF
TGTGCCAGCAGTCAGGGGCCCCGACCGGTTTTACTTGGCTACACCTTC
>-|TRBJ2-7|many|TRBV20-1
CSAAWFPGAHEQYF
TGCAGTGCTGCGTGGTTTCCGGGGGCCCACGAGCAGTACTTC
>-|TRBJ1-5|many|TRBV6-1
CASSEFIGSNQPQHF
TGTGCCAGCAGTGAATTTATAGGTTCCAATCAGCCCCAGCATTTT
>-|TRBJ2-7|-|TRBV7-9
CASSFKSQGHEQYF
TGTGCCAGCAGCTTCAAATCGCAGGGCCACGAGCAGTACTTC
>TRBD2|TRBJ2-7|-|TRBV10-3
CAAQGTSTLEQYF
TGTGCCGCCCAAGGGACTAGCACCTTAGAGCAGTACTTC
>-|TRBJ2-7|many|TRBV20-1
CSASSGSVSYEQYF
TGCAGTGCTAGTTCCGGGAGTGTCTCCTACGAGCAGTACTTC
>-|TRBJ1-6|-|TRBV28
CASSSRGFAYNSPLHF
TGTGCCAGCAGTTCCCGGGGATTCGCCTATAATTCACCCCTCCACTTT
>-|TRBJ2-2|many|TRBV7-9
CASSLALGENTGELFF
TGTGCCAGCAGCTTAGCGCTGGGAGAAAACACCGGGGAGCTGTTTTTT
>TRBD1|TRBJ2-7|many|TRBV14
CASSQVPGQGTYEQYF
TGTGCCAGCAGCCAGGTGCCGGGACAGGGAACCTACGAGCAGTACTTC
>-|TRBJ1-5|many|TRBV19
CASTLQGSNQPQHF
TGTGCCAGTACCCTGCAGGGTAGCAATCAGCCCCAGCATTTT
>-|TRBJ2-2|many|TRBV14
CASSHPYRDTGELFF
TGTGCCAGCAGCCACCCCTACCGGGACACCGGGGAGCTGTTTTTT
>TRBD1|TRBJ2-7|-|TRBV11-2
CASSQKGQVGEQYF
TGTGCCAGCAGCCAAAAAGGACAGGTTGGGGAGCAGTACTTC
>-|TRBJ1-2|few|TRBV12-3/TRBV12-4
CASSRDTSYGYTF
TGTGCCAGCAGCCGGGACACCTCCTATGGCTACACCTTC
>-|TRBJ2-7|many|TRBV7-3
CASSTLCYGRDYEQYF
TGTGCCAGCAGCACCCTGTGTTATGGGAGAGACTACGAGCAGTACTTC
>-|TRBJ1-1|few|TRBV18
CASSREGRGFDAFF
TGTGCCAGCTCACGGGAAGGGAGAGGCTTTGACGCTTTCTTT
>TRBD1|TRBJ1-5|many|TRBV15
CATSRETGGNQPQHF
TGTGCCACCAGCAGAGAGACAGGGGGCAATCAGCCCCAGCATTTT
>-|TRBJ2-5|few|TRBV30
CAWSQGSALLQETQYF
TGTGCCTGGAGTCAAGGGAGTGCCCTACTACAAGAGACCCAGTACTTC
>TRBD2|TRBJ2-3|few|TRBV7-2
CASSLAAGVDADTQYF
TGTGCCAGCAGCTTAGCGGCGGGAGTGGACGCAGATACGCAGTATTTT
>-|TRBJ1-1|many|TRBV6-5
CASSTPRGAFF
TGTGCCAGCAGCACCCCGAGGGGAGCTTTCTTT
>-|TRBJ1-4|many|TRBV5-1
CASSLSSHRKLFF
TGCGCCAGCAGCTTGTCCTCTCATAGAAAACTGTTTTTT
>TRBD1|TRBJ1-5|many|TRBV13
CARRQGDQPQHF
TGTGCCAGGCGACAGGGAGATCAGCCCCAGCATTTT
>-|TRBJ1-5|-|TRBV12-3/TRBV12-4
CASSLAQENQPQHF
TGTGCCAGCAGTTTAGCACAGGAAAATCAGCCCCAGCATTTT
>TRBD1|TRBJ1-6|few|TRBV7-8
CASSYPTRQGGYNSPLHF
TGTGCCAGCAGCTACCCAACCCGACAGGGCGGCTATAATTCACCCCTCCACTTT
>-|TRBJ1-3|many|TRBV7-9
CASSPSRENPNTIYF
TGTGCCAGCAGCCCCTCGAGGGAGAACCCAAACACCATATATTTT
>-|TRBJ2-7|-|TRBV6-6
CASSYPRDEQYF
TGTGCCAGCAGTTACCCAAGGGACGAGCAGTACTTC
>-|TRBJ2-7|many|TRBV2
CASLRRGTHEQYF
TGTGCCAGCCTCCGGCGAGGCACCCACGAGCAGTACTTC
>-|TRBJ1-1|-|TRBV7-3
CATRHNRDTEAFF
TGTGCCACTCGACACAACAGGGACACTGAAGCTTTCTTT
>-|TRBJ1-5|many|TRBV7-3
CASSPRGSNQPQHF
TGTGCCAGCAGCCCTCGGGGTAGCAATCAGCCCCAGCATTTT
>-|TRBJ1-6|once|TRBV19
CASSMGTFQGNSPLHF
TGTGCCAGTAGTATGGGGACTTTCCAGGGGAATTCACCCCTCCACTTT